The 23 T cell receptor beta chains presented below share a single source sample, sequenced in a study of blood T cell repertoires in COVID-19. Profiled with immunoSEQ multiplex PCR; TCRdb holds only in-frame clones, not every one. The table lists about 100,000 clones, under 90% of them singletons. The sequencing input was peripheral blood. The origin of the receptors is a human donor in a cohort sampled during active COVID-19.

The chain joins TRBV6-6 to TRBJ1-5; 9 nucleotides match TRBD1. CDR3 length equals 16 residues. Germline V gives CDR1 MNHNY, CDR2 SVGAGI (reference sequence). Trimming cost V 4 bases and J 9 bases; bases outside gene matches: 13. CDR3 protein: CASSSGTGPNIRPQHF. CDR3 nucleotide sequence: TGTGCCAGCAGTTCCGGGACAGGGCCCAATATACGGCCCCAGCATTTT.

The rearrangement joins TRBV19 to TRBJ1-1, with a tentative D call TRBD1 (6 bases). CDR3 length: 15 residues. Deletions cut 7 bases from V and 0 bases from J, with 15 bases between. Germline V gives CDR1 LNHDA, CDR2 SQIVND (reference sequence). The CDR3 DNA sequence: TGTGCCAGTACCCAAGCACAGGGTATGAACACTGAAGCTTTCTTT. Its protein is CASTQAQGMNTEAFF. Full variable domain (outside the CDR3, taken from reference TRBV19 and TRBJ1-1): DGGITQSPKYLFRKEGQNVTLSCEQNLNHDAMYWYRQDPGQGLRLIYYSQIVNDFQKGDIAEGYSVSREKKESFPLTVTSAQKNPTAFYLCASTQAQGMNTEAFFGQGTRLTVV.

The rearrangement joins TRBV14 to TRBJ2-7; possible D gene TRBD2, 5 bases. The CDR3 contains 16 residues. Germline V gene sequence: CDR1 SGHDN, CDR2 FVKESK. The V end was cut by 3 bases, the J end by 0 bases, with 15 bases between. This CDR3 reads CASSQLPMTNSYEQYF. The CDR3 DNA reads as TGTGCCAGCAGCCAGCTGCCTATGACTAACTCCTACGAGCAGTACTTC.

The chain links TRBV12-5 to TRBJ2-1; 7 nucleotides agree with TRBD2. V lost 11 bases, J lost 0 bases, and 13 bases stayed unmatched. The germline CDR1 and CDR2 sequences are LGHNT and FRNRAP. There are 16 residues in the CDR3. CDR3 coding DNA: TGTGCTGCCGCTCCCCGGGAGGACCACTCCTACAATGAGCAGTTCTTC. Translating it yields CAAAPREDHSYNEQFF.

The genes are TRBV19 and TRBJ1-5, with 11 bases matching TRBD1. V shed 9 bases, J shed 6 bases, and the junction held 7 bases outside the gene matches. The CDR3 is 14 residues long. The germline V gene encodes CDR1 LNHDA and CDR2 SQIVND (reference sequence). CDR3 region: CASSGTGGFQPQHF. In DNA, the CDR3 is TGTGCCAGCTCCGGGACAGGGGGTTTTCAGCCCCAGCATTTT.

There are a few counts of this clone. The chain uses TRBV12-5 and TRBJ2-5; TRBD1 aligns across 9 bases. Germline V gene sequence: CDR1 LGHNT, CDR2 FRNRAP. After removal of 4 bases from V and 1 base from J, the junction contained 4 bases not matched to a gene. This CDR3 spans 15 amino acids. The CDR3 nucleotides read TGTGCTAGTGGTTGGGGGACAGGGATCCAAGAGACCCAGTACTTC. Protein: CASGWGTGIQETQYF.

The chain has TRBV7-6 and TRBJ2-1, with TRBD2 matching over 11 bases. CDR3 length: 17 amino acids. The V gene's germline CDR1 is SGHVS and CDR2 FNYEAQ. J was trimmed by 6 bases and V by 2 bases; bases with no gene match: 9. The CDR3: CASSLNAVTSGTNEQFF. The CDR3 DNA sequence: TGTGCCAGCAGCTTAAACGCCGTGACTAGCGGGACCAATGAGCAGTTCTTC.

As DNA, the CDR3 is TGTGCCACCCGGTTCGGGGGGGAAAAACTGTTTTTT. Amino acid sequence: CATRFGGEKLFF. This sequence joins TRBV6-5 and TRBJ1-4; TRBD1 is a possible D gene (5 bases). The CDR3 is made up of 12 amino acids. CDR1 is MNHEY and CDR2 is SVGAGI in the germline V gene. The V gene lost 10 bases and the J gene lost 8 bases, with 14 bases spanning the gap.

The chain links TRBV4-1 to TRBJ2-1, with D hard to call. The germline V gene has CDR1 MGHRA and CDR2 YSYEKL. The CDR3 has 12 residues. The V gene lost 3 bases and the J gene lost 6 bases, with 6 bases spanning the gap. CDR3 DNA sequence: TGCGCCAGCAGCCATTCCCTCAATGAGCAGTTCTTC. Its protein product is CASSHSLNEQFF.

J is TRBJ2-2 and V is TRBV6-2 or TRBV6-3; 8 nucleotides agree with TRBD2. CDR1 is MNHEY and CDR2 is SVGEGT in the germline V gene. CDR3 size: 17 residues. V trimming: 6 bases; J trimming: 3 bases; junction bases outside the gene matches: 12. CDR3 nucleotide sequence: TGTGCCAGCAGCAACGCTAGAGTAGCGGGACACACCGGGGAGCTGTTTTTT. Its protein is CASSNARVAGHTGELFF.

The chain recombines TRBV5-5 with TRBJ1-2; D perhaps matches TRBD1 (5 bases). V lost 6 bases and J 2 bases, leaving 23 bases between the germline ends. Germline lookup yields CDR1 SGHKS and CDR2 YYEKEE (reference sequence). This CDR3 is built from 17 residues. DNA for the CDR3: TGTGCCAGCAACCTTGGGACCTCTGGGGGGGGGAACTATGGCTACACCTTC. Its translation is CASNLGTSGGGNYGYTF.

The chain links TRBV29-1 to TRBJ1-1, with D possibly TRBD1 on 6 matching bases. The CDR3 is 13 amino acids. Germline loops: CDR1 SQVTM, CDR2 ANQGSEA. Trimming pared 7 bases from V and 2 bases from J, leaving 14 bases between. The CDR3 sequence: CSANQGRNTEAFF. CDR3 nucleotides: TGCAGCGCCAATCAGGGGAGAAACACTGAAGCTTTCTTT.

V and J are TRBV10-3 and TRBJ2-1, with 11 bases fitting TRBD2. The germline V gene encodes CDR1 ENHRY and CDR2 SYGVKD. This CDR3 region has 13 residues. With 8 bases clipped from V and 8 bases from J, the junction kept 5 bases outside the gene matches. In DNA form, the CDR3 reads TGTGCCATCGCCGGGACTAGCGGATATGAGCAGTTCTTC. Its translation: CAIAGTSGYEQFF.

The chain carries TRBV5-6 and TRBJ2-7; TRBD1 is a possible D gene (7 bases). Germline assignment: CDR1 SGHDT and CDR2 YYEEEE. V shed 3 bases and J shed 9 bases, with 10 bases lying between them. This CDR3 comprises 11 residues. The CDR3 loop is CASSSQGGQYF. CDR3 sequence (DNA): TGTGCCAGCAGCTCCCAGGGGGGGCAGTACTTC.

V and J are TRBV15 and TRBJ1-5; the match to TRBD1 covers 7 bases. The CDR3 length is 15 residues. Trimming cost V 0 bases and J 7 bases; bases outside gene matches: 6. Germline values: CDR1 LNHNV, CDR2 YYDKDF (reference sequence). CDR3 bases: TGTGCCACCAGCAGAGACATGACAGGGATCCAGCCCCAGCATTTT. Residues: CATSRDMTGIQPQHF. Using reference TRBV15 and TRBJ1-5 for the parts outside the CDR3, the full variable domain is DAMVIQNPRYQVTQFGKPVTLSCSQTLNHNVMYWYQQKSSQAPKLLFHYYDKDFNNEADTPDNFQSRRPNTSFCFLDIRSPGLGDTAMYLCATSRDMTGIQPQHFGDGTRLSIL.

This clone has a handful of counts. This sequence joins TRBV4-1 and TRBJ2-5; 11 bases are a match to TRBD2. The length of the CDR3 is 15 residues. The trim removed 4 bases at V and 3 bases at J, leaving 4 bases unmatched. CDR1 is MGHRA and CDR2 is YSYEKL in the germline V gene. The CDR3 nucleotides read TGCGCCAGCAGCCCCGGGACTAGCGGAAAAGAGACCCAGTACTTC. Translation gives CASSPGTSGKETQYF.

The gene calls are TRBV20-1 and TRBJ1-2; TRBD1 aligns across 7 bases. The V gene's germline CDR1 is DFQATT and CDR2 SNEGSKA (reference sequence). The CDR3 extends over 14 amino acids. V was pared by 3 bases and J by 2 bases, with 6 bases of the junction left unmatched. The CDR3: CSASGSGQNYGYTF. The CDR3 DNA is TGCAGTGCTAGTGGGTCGGGACAGAACTATGGCTACACCTTC.

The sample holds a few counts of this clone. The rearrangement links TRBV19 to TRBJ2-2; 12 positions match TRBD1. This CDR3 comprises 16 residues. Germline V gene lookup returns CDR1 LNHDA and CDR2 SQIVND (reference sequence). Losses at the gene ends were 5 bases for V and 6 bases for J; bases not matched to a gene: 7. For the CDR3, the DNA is TGTGCCAGTAGTTCATGGGACAGGGGGCGCGCCGGGGAGCTGTTTTTT. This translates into CASSSWDRGRAGELFF.

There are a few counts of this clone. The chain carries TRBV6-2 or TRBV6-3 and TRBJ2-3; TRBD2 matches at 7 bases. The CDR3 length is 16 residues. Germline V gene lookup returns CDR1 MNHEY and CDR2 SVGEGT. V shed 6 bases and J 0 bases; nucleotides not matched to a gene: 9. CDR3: CASSRRLAFSTDTQYF. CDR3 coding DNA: TGTGCCAGCAGCCGACGACTAGCTTTTAGCACAGATACGCAGTATTTT.

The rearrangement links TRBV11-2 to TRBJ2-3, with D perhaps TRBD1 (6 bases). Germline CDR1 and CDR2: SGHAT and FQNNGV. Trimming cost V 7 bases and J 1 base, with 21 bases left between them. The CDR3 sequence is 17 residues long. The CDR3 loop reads CASTYRLTGQGTDTQYF. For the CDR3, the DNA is TGTGCCAGCACCTACAGACTCACAGGGCAAGGCACAGATACGCAGTATTTT.

The CDR3 loop reads CASSLQGSGTEAFF. The CDR3 DNA reads TGTGCCAGCAGCCTACAGGGGTCCGGCACTGAAGCTTTCTTT. The chain couples TRBV14 to TRBJ1-1; TRBD1 aligns across 7 bases. Germline trimming cut 4 bases from V and 4 bases from J; bases unmatched to any gene: 6. CDR1 and CDR2 (germline): SGHDN, FVKESK. This CDR3 is 14 amino acids long.

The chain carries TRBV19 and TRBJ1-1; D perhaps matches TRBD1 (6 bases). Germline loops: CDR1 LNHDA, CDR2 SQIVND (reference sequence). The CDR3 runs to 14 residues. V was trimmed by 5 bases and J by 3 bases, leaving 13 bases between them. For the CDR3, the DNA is TGTGCCAGTAGTTCAAGGACAGTTTACACTGAAGCTTTCTTT. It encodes CASSSRTVYTEAFF.

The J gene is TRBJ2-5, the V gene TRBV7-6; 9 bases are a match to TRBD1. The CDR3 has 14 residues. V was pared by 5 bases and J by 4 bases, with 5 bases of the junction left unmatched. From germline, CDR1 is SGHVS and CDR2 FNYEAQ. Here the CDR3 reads CASSASTGGETQYF. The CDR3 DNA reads TGTGCCAGCAGCGCGTCGACAGGGGGAGAGACCCAGTACTTC.